These 28 T cell receptor beta chains were all obtained from the same sample, sequenced in a study of prognosis after radiotherapy for stage I lung cancer. With two-round multiplex PCR, TCR beta CDR3 sequences were amplified from genomic DNA. Initially, in first-round PCR, primers specific to each TRBV and TRBJ gene were used. From the multiplex PCR reads, TCRdb called clonotypes with MiXCR, one entry per CDR3 protein. This sample has around 20,000 distinct CDR3 sequences; 45% to 70% occur once, and the top ten carry about 25%. This specimen consisted of PBMCs, obtained before or after stereotactic body radiation therapy (not recorded which). The receptors derive from a donor over 45 with non-small cell lung cancer.

Within the sample, this clonotype is medium-sized. The V and J genes are TRBV20-1 and TRBJ2-3; TRBD2 matches at 8 bases. The CDR3 covers 17 residues. V was pared by 3 bases and J by 0 bases, with 11 bases of the junction left unmatched. CDR1 is DFQATT and CDR2 is SNEGSKA in the germline V gene (reference sequence). The CDR3 DNA follows: TGCAGTGCTAGTGGCGCTAGCGGGCGCCCTAGCACAGATACGCAGTATTTT. Translation gives CSASGASGRPSTDTQYF.

The gene calls are TRBV5-1 and TRBJ2-3; TRBD2 agrees at 9 bases. CDR1 is SGHRS, CDR2 YFSETQ, per germline. The CDR3 is 20 residues long. V was clipped by 1 base and J by 2 bases; unmatched bases: 17. For the CDR3, the DNA is TGCGCCAGCAGCTTGCAAGAGGTAAGCGGGAGGTTGGGCTCCACAGATACGCAGTATTTT. Translation: CASSLQEVSGRLGSTDTQYF.

This clonotype occurred many times. V usage is TRBV6-4 and J usage is TRBJ2-1, with D possibly matching TRBD1 (6 bases). Trimming removed 6 bases at V and 2 bases at J, with 14 bases between. CDR3 size: 15 residues. Germline-derived CDR1 and CDR2 are MRHNA and SNTAGT. CDR3: CASSQESGAYNEQFF. The CDR3, as DNA: TGTGCCAGCAGCCAAGAATCAGGGGCCTACAATGAGCAGTTCTTC.

The V call is TRBV5-1, the J call TRBJ2-7, with 11 bases identical to TRBD2. This CDR3 is built from 16 residues. Germline V CDR1 and CDR2: SGHRS, YFSETQ. J was trimmed by 0 bases and V by 1 base; bases with no gene match: 3. The CDR3 loop reads CASSLTSGSLSYEQYF. The CDR3 DNA reads TGCGCCAGCAGCTTGACTAGCGGGAGTCTCTCCTACGAGCAGTACTTC.

The gene calls are TRBV7-3 and TRBJ2-1; 10 bases align to TRBD1. This CDR3 has 15 amino acids. V lost 2 bases, J lost 4 bases, and 2 bases stayed unmatched. Germline V gene sequence: CDR1 SGHTA, CDR2 FQGTGA. This CDR3 reads CASSLGGQGYNEQFF. CDR3 sequence (DNA): TGTGCCAGCAGCTTAGGGGGACAGGGGTACAATGAGCAGTTCTTC.

The gene calls are TRBV6-2 or TRBV6-3 and TRBJ1-2, with D uncertain. Looked up from germline, CDR1 is MNHEY and CDR2 is SVGEGT. The V end lost 6 bases, the J end lost 3 bases, and 11 bases lay between the germline ends. This CDR3 has 13 amino acids. Written as DNA, the CDR3 is TGTGCCAGCAGGAGGTGGGAGGACTATGGCTACACCTTC. It encodes CASRRWEDYGYTF.

This chain links TRBV10-3 with TRBJ1-6; tentatively, D is TRBD1 (6 bases). V shed 7 bases and J shed 8 bases, with 12 bases lying between them. Germline CDR1 is ENHRY and CDR2 is SYGVKD. This CDR3 comprises 13 residues. In DNA form, the CDR3 reads TGTGCCATCATTGGGGACATGGATTCACCCCTCCACTTT. It codes for CAIIGDMDSPLHF.

This clonotype was picked up many times. The chain is built from TRBV6-1 and TRBJ2-2, with 9 bases fitting TRBD2. The CDR3 contains 18 residues. Trimming at V came to 7 bases and at J to 1 base, leaving 13 bases not matched to a gene. Germline V CDR1 and CDR2: MNHNS, SASEGT. CDR3 bases: TGTGCCAGCACCAACCCACTAGCGGGTATGATGAACACCGGGGAGCTGTTTTTT. The encoded protein is CASTNPLAGMMNTGELFF.

The genes are TRBV5-1 and TRBJ2-1; 7 bases line up with TRBD2. The V gene end was trimmed by 5 bases and the J gene end by 6 bases; junction bases not matched to a gene: 17. CDR1 and CDR2 from the germline V gene are SGHRS and YFSETQ. The CDR3 runs 17 residues. The CDR3, as DNA: TGCGCCAGCAGACAGCTGGGCGGGGGATCTTTCAGCAATGAGCAGTTCTTC. Encoded protein: CASRQLGGGSFSNEQFF.

This chain uses TRBV20-1 with TRBJ2-7; 10 bases line up with TRBD1. Germline-derived CDR1 and CDR2 are DFQATT and SNEGSKA (reference sequence). CDR3 length equals 15 residues. The trim removed 1 base at V and 2 bases at J, leaving 5 bases unmatched. CDR3 sequence reads: CSARGVGQGAYEQYF. CDR3 nucleotide sequence: TGCAGTGCTAGAGGAGTAGGACAGGGGGCCTACGAGCAGTACTTC.

This clonotype has only one observation. Only one base separates this from a far larger clonotype, so it likely reflects a read error. The chain uses TRBV6-9 and TRBJ2-5; 8 nucleotides align to TRBD2. The end of the DNA is better explained by TRBJ2-1, so the J call may be wrong. Germline lookup yields CDR1 MNHGY and CDR2 SVAAGI. This CDR3 comprises 15 residues. The CDR3 bases are TGTGCCAGCAGTTACGGAGCGGGAGTGCCAGATGAGCAGTTCTTC. Its translation: CASSYGAGVPDEQFF.

At least ten counts were recorded for this clonotype. The CDR3 nucleotides are TGTGCCAGCAGTCCGGACGGATTTAGCAATCAGCCCCAGCATTTT. Amino acid sequence: CASSPDGFSNQPQHF. The J gene is TRBJ1-5, the V gene TRBV2, with no clear D. CDR1 is SNHLY, CDR2 FYNNEI, per germline. V was clipped by 5 bases and J by 0 bases, with 11 bases between them. The CDR3 spans 15 residues.

This clonotype was observed a few times. The chain has TRBV3-1 and TRBJ1-2; D may be TRBD1 (6 bases). Trimming took off 1 base at V and 3 bases at J, with 18 bases between the two ends. CDR1 LGHDT and CDR2 YNNKEL come from the germline V gene (reference sequence). This CDR3 has 17 residues. The CDR3 protein is CASSQGSAQGLYYGYTF. Written as DNA, the CDR3 is TGTGCCAGCAGCCAAGGGTCAGCCCAGGGGTTATACTATGGCTACACCTTC.

There are many counts of this clonotype. The chain couples TRBV27 to TRBJ2-7; D is unclear. Trimming removed 4 bases at V and 5 bases at J, with 21 bases between. Per the germline V gene, CDR1 is MNHEY and CDR2 is SMNVEV (reference sequence). This CDR3 is built from 16 residues. The CDR3 loop reads CASSSARTQAPNEQYF. The CDR3 DNA sequence: TGTGCCAGCAGTTCAGCCCGGACCCAGGCCCCCAACGAGCAGTACTTC.

V and J are TRBV28 and TRBJ2-6; D not resolved. The CDR3 is 15 residues long. V dropped 5 bases and J dropped 0 bases, with 8 bases sitting between them. Looked up from germline, CDR1 is MDHEN and CDR2 is SYDVKM. In nucleotides, the CDR3 is TGTGCCAGCAGTGTGTGGGGCTCTGGGGCCAACGTCCTGACTTTC. This encodes CASSVWGSGANVLTF.

J is TRBJ2-1 and V is TRBV7-3, with a tentative D call TRBD2 (5 bases). The length of the CDR3 is 13 residues. Trimming shortened V by 0 bases and J by 9 bases, and 9 bases separated the two germline ends. Germline CDR1 and CDR2: SGHTA and FQGTGA. The CDR3 region is CASSLTIRGEQFF. The DNA for the CDR3 is TGTGCCAGCAGCTTAACGATTCGGGGTGAGCAGTTCTTC. The full variable domain, completed using reference TRBV7-3 and TRBJ2-1, is GAGVSQTPSNKVTEKGKYVELRCDPISGHTALYWYRQSLGQGPEFLIYFQGTGAADDSGLPNDRFFAVRPEGSVSTLKIQRTERGDSAVYLCASSLTIRGEQFFGPGTRLTVL.

This clonotype has only a few counts. The chain is built from TRBV3-1 and TRBJ1-2; 9 bases agree with TRBD1. The CDR3 is 14 residues long. The germline V gene has CDR1 LGHDT and CDR2 YNNKEL (reference sequence). Losses at the gene ends were 5 bases for V and 1 base for J; bases not matched to a gene: 2. DNA of the CDR3: TGTGCCAGCAGCGACAGGGGGGGTAACTATGGCTACACCTTC. The encoded protein is CASSDRGGNYGYTF.

This clonotype was detected many times. The V and J genes are TRBV6-1 and TRBJ2-1, with 7 bases that match TRBD1. This CDR3 spans 14 amino acids. The V gene's germline CDR1 is MNHNS and CDR2 SASEGT. After removal of 7 bases from V and 2 bases from J, the junction contained 5 bases not matched to a gene. The CDR3, as DNA: TGTGCCAGCACTCCGGGACAGCCCTACAATGAGCAGTTCTTC. Amino acid sequence: CASTPGQPYNEQFF.

This chain links TRBV6-1 with TRBJ2-1; D assignment may be TRBD1 or TRBD2 (5 bases each). The CDR3 is 16 residues long. Trimming stripped 6 bases from V and 7 bases from J, with 22 bases between. CDR1 and CDR2 from the germline V gene are MNHNS and SASEGT. CDR3 protein: CASRGPWTPYRNEQFF. The DNA for the CDR3 is TGTGCCAGCAGGGGACCCTGGACTCCTTACCGGAATGAGCAGTTCTTC.

This clonotype is medium-sized (0.01 to 0.1%) in the sample. The J gene is TRBJ2-7, the V gene TRBV6-1, with no clear D. The CDR3 is 13 amino acids. Germline V CDR1 and CDR2: MNHNS, SASEGT. Here the CDR3 DNA reads TGTGCAAACGAGACGGAAAGCTCCTACGAGCAGTACTTC. Its translation is CANETESSYEQYF.

Notes on this clonotype: This likely traces to a read error, being one base from a far larger clone. The gene calls are TRBV7-9 and TRBJ2-2, with D maybe TRBD2 (5 bases). CDR1 and CDR2 (germline): SEHNR, FQNEAQ (reference sequence). The CDR3 contains 10 residues. Trimming took off 5 bases at V and 11 bases at J, with 6 bases between the two ends. This CDR3 is CASSRGELFF. The DNA for the CDR3 is TGTGCCAGCAGCCGGGGAGAGCTGTTTTTT.

This clonotype was counted a few times. V usage is TRBV7-2 and J usage is TRBJ1-2; no definite D call. The CDR3 is 16 amino acids. V was cut by 2 bases and J by 6 bases, with 19 bases left in between. Looked up from germline, CDR1 is SGHTA and CDR2 is FQGNSA. The chain's CDR3 is CASSLLFDVRDDGYTF. For the CDR3, the DNA is TGTGCCAGCAGCTTACTCTTTGACGTCCGCGACGATGGCTACACCTTC.

The V and J genes are TRBV5-8 and TRBJ2-1; TRBD2 matches 8 bases. CDR1 and CDR2 from the germline V gene are SGHTS and YDEGEE. This CDR3 contains 14 residues. V lost 6 bases, J lost 6 bases, and 8 bases stayed unmatched. This CDR3 reads CASTSGLALNEQFF. The CDR3 DNA sequence: TGTGCCAGCACCTCCGGACTAGCTCTCAATGAGCAGTTCTTC.

This clonotype is a singleton in its sample. The J gene is TRBJ1-1, the V gene TRBV7-3; D ambiguous. This CDR3 has 15 residues. Germline lookup yields CDR1 SGHTA and CDR2 FQGTGA. Trimming shortened V by 0 bases and J by 0 bases, and 8 bases separated the two germline ends. In DNA form, the CDR3 reads TGTGCCAGCAGCTTAACGGGCCGGTTGAACACTGAAGCTTTCTTT. It yields the protein CASSLTGRLNTEAFF.

The V gene is TRBV20-1, the J gene TRBJ2-7, with 8 bases identical to TRBD2. There are 15 residues in the CDR3. CDR1 and CDR2 from the germline V gene are DFQATT and SNEGSKA (reference sequence). After removal of 2 bases from V and 4 bases from J, the junction contained 10 bases not matched to a gene. CDR3 residues: CSARRYTGGPYEQYF. In nucleotides, the CDR3 is TGCAGTGCTAGAAGATATACGGGAGGGCCTTACGAGCAGTACTTC.

This clonotype occurred many times. The genes are TRBV7-6 and TRBJ2-7, with TRBD2 identical over 8 bases. This CDR3 contains 18 residues. CDR1 and CDR2 from the germline V gene are SGHVS and FNYEAQ. V trimming: 2 bases; J trimming: 2 bases; junction bases outside the gene matches: 14. DNA of the CDR3: TGTGCCAGCAGCTTAACCCCTCCGAGCGGGAGAGGCACCTACGAGCAGTACTTC. Translated, it gives CASSLTPPSGRGTYEQYF. Complete variable domain (other parts from reference TRBV7-6 and TRBJ2-7): GAGVSQSPRYKVTKRGQDVALRCDPISGHVSLYWYRQALGQGPEFLTYFNYEAQQDKSGLPNDRFSAERPEGSISTLTIQRTEQRDSAMYRCASSLTPPSGRGTYEQYFGPGTRLTVT.

This CDR3 reads CASSGGRAGVPEAFF. For the CDR3, the DNA is TGTGCCAGCAGTGGAGGCAGGGCGGGAGTACCTGAAGCTTTCTTT. The chain employs TRBV6-4 and TRBJ1-1; possibly TRBD1 for D (5 bases). The CDR3 has 15 amino acids. The V end lost 4 bases, the J end lost 6 bases, and 18 bases lay between the germline ends. Germline V gene lookup returns CDR1 MRHNA and CDR2 SNTAGT.

This clonotype was counted many times. The genes are TRBV12-3 or TRBV12-4 and TRBJ1-4, with D hard to call. With 5 bases removed from V and 0 bases from J, the gap between germline ends came to 7 bases. This CDR3 has 14 residues. CDR3 region: CASSKEATNEKLFF. DNA of the CDR3: TGTGCCAGCAGTAAGGAGGCAACTAATGAAAAACTGTTTTTT.